This TCR beta chain was found in a study of identical twins (dated by TCRdb to the mid-2010s). As for the study more broadly: To test whether fetal clonotypes persist, the study used deep sequencing on TCR alpha and beta repertoires from monozygotic twins, unrelated adults of various ages, and cord blood. Replicate twin experiments were performed at different times using different library preparation protocols to rule out contamination.

To note about this clonotype: The clone's antigen remains unknown. A clone one base away is much larger, so this may be a read error.

Every donor was a healthy Caucasian. Three pairs of female monozygotic twins, all aged about 18 to 29 years, made up the twin cohort. Peripheral blood mononuclear cells were used as the source from which RNA for TCR libraries was isolated. The protocol used for the library was 5' RACE. These reads were obtained on an Illumina HiSeq 2000. A universal primer binding site was added through template switching, and the final cDNA carried a unique molecular identifier so that TCR cDNA molecules could be counted accurately. Specific primers in the conserved constant-segment region were used to synthesize first-strand cDNA for the TCR alpha and beta chains. To control for contamination, each cDNA library was double barcoded with a SMART-Mk sample barcode plus Illumina barcodes. TruSeq adapter sequences, together with Illumina sample barcodes, were added in two successive PCR steps. TCR alpha and beta cDNA libraries were sequenced on the Illumina HiSeq platform with custom primers. Per the authors' processing: MiGEC processed the raw reads to extract unique molecular identifiers, while MiXCR was used to determine the CDR3 positions. Recombination models were inferred per individual with the repgenHMM and IGoR tools using an EM algorithm. The tcR package in R was used for shared clonotype analysis, with sharing normalized by the product of cloneset sizes. To study raw recombination free of thymic and clonal selection effects, out-of-frame nonproductive sequences were analyzed. The raw public data were reprocessed by TCRdb itself: fastp quality trimming at Q25, MiXCR clonotype calling, in-frame beta chains only. Each CDR3 protein appears once, grouped with its most common genes and DNA. The V and J calls, along with clone size, are taken from TCRdb and not from the paper's own processing. This sample holds about 810,000 distinct CDR3 sequences; 10% to 15% were observed only once. Together, the top ten hold 1.5% to 2% of the sample.

General findings and caveats noted by the study authors: Fewer insertions were carried by abundant cord blood beta clonotypes; a weaker similar trend was observed in young adult naive repertoires, while no such trend was observed in memory repertoires. In beta out-of-frame sequences, excess twin sharing was weaker, because having fewer shared sequences lowered the signal-to-noise ratio. Recombination models systematically underestimated out-of-frame TCR alpha sharing in monozygotic twins but agreed with sharing between unrelated individuals. Invariant T cells such as MAIT and iNKT could partly confound zero-insertion analyses, although diverse VJ usage argued against such confounding for most clonotypes. Compared with coincidental sharing between unrelated individuals, out-of-frame TCR alpha sequences shared between twins showed an excess of sequences with low generation probability. Because the same donors could not be followed over many years, the conclusions relied on cross-sectional statistical analysis.

The same sample was also studied in work on yellow fever vaccine responses in identical twins. The second study's authors report: The T cell response to vaccination in identical twins was reported by the authors to appear partly convergent and partly personalized. Focusing on identical twins, the study followed the T cell clones that responded to the vaccine, and did so with precision.

The receptor was derived from a woman between 18 and 29 years old in good health. The source material was PBMCs.

The CDR3 protein is CASGPWRYEQYF. The bases read TGTGCCAGCGGCCCTTGGCGGTACGAGCAGTACTTC. The V and J segments used are TRBV12-3 or TRBV12-4 and TRBJ2-7, with the D gene call left open. Trimming at the junction amounts to 8 bases on V and 4 bases on J, and the germline ends lie 12 bases apart. The CDR3 runs 12 amino acids, cysteine and phenylalanine included. The entry retains the CDR3 DNA only, 36 bases that are in frame from base 1.